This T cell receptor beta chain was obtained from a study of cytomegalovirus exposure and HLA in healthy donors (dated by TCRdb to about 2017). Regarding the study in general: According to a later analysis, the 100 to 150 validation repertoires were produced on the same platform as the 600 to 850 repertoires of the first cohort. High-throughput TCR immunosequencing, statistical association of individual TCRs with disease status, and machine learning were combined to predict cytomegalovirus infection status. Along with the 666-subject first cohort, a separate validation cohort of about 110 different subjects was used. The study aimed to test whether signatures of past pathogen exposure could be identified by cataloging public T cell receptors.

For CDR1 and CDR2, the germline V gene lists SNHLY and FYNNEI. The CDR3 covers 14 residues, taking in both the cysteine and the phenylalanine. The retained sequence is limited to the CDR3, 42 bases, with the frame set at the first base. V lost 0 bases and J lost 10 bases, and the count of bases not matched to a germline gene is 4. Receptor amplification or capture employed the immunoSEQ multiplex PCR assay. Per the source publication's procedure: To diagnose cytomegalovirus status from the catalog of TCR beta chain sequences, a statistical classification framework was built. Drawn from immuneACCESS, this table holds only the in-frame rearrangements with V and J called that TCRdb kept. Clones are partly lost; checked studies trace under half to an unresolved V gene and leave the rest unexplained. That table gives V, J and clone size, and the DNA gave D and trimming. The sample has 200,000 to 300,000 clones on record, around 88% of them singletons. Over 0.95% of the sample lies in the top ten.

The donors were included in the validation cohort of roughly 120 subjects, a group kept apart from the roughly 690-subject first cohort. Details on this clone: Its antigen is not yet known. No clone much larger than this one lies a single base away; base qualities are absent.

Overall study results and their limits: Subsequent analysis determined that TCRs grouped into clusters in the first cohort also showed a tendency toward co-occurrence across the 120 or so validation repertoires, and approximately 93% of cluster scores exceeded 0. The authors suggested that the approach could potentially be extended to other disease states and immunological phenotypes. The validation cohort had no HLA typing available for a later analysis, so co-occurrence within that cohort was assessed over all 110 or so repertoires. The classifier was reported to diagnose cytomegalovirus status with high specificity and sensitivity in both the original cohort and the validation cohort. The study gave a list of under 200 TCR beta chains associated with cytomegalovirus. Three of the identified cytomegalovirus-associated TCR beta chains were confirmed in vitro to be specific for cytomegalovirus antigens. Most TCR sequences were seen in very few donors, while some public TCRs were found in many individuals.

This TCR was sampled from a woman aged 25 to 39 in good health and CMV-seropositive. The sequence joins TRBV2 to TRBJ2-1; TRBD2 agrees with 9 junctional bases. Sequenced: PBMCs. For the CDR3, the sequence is CASSEASGGVEQFF. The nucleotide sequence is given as TGTGCCAGCAGTGAAGCTAGCGGGGGAGTCGAGCAGTTCTTC.